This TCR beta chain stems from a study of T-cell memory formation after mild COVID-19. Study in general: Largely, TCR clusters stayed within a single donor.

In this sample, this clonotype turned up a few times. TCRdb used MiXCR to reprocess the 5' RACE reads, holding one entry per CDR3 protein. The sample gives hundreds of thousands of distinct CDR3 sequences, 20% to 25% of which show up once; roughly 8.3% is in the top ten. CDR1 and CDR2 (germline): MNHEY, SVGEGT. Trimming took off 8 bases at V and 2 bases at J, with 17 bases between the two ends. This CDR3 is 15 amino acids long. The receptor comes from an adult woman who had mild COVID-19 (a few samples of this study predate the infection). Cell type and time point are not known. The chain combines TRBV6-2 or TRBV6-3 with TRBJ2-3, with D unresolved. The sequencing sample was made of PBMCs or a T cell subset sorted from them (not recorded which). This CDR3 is CASRLWGSHTDTQYF. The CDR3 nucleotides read TGTGCCAGCCGCCTATGGGGTTCACACACAGATACGCAGTATTTT.